A selection of T cell receptor beta chains follows, all from one sample in a study of early stage breast cancer tumors. Some clones are missing from TCRdb's copy, which holds only in-frame ones; the method was immunoSEQ multiplex PCR. This table holds about 50,000 clones, 83% found once. The sequenced material came from blood. Receptor source: a person aged 45-65 years with breast cancer. Both conserved end residues are part of each CDR3. D genes are given only for firm matches. The size entry is marked missing in some rows and otherwise reads once, few, many or a size class.

v_call	j_call	clone_size	cdr3_length	d_call	cdr3_aa	cdr3_nt
TRBV2	TRBJ1-1	NA	13	NA	CASGFRGDTEAFF	TGTGCCAGCGGGTTCCGGGGTGACACTGAAGCTTTCTTT
TRBV7-9	TRBJ2-1	NA	17	TRBD1	CASSLAGGTGIIYEQFF	TGTGCCAGCAGCTTAGCGGGCGGGACAGGGATCATTTATGAGCAGTTCTTC
TRBV6-5	TRBJ1-5	NA	13	NA	CASSTRDNQPQHF	TGTGCCAGCAGTACTAGGGACAATCAGCCCCAGCATTTT
TRBV2	TRBJ2-4	NA	15	NA	CASLEAALAKNIQYF	TGTGCCAGCTTAGAGGCGGCTTTAGCCAAAAACATTCAGTACTTC
TRBV5-4	TRBJ2-7	NA	14	NA	CASSLGGQTREQYF	TGTGCCAGCAGCTTGGGGGGACAAACTAGGGAGCAGTACTTC
TRBV27	TRBJ1-5	NA	13	NA	CASSLGRGQPQHF	TGTGCCAGCAGTTTAGGCAGGGGCCAGCCCCAGCATTTT
TRBV2	TRBJ1-1	NA	14	NA	CASSEVNIFTEAFF	TGTGCCAGCAGTGAAGTGAACATCTTCACTGAAGCTTTCTTT
TRBV5-5	TRBJ2-2	NA	13	NA	CASSLLRTGELFF	TGTGCCAGCAGCTTGTTAAGGACCGGGGAGCTGTTTTTT
TRBV5-1	TRBJ2-3	NA	12	NA	CASTDRRDTQYF	TGCGCCAGTACCGACAGGCGGGATACGCAGTATTTT
TRBV30	TRBJ1-4	NA	12	NA	CAWSVWGEKLFF	TGTGCCTGGAGTGTCTGGGGTGAAAAACTGTTTTTT
TRBV28	TRBJ1-2	NA	18	NA	CASTPRGVPPSLNYGYTF	TGTGCCAGCACCCCTCGGGGGGTCCCTCCTTCCCTTAACTATGGCTACACCTTC
TRBV29-1	TRBJ1-1	NA	12	NA	CSVGSMNTEAFF	TGCAGCGTGGGCAGTATGAACACTGAAGCTTTCTTT
TRBV5-6	TRBJ2-5	NA	14	NA	CASSRSGGQETQYF	TGTGCCAGCAGCCGATCCGGTGGACAAGAGACCCAGTACTTC
TRBV6-5	TRBJ2-3	few	15	TRBD1	CASSRWTGDTDTQYF	TGTGCCAGCAGTAGGTGGACAGGGGACACAGATACGCAGTATTTT
TRBV2	TRBJ2-2	NA	13	NA	CASSEEYAGELFF	TGTGCCAGCAGTGAAGAGTACGCCGGGGAGCTGTTTTTT
TRBV6-1	TRBJ2-7	NA	13	NA	CASGARESYEQYF	TGTGCCAGCGGTGCGAGGGAGTCTTACGAGCAGTACTTC
TRBV7-2	TRBJ1-6	NA	16	NA	CASTPGGGFNNSPLHF	TGTGCCAGCACCCCCGGCGGGGGCTTCAATAATTCACCCCTCCACTTT
TRBV7-2	TRBJ2-3	NA	15	TRBD2	CASSHTRAGEDTQYF	TGTGCCAGCAGCCACACGAGGGCGGGGGAAGATACGCAGTATTTT
TRBV7-9	TRBJ1-3	once	14	NA	CASSFGQSGNTIYF	TGTGCCAGCAGCTTCGGACAGTCTGGAAACACCATATATTTT
TRBV10-1	TRBJ2-2	NA	15	TRBD1	CASSGQGTNTGELFF	TGCGCCAGCAGTGGACAGGGTACTAACACCGGGGAGCTGTTTTTT
TRBV10-2	TRBJ2-6	NA	16	TRBD1	CASSEQTGGEANVLTF	TGCGCCAGCAGTGAGCAAACAGGGGGAGAGGCCAACGTCCTGACTTTC
TRBV7-3	TRBJ2-2	few	13	NA	CASSKTATGELFF	TGTGCCAGCAGTAAAACAGCCACCGGGGAGCTGTTTTTT
TRBV5-1	TRBJ2-2	NA	14	NA	CASSSQGGTGELFF	TGCGCCAGCAGCTCACAGGGAGGCACCGGGGAGCTGTTTTTT
TRBV19	TRBJ2-5	once	15	TRBD1	CASSSYRGAGETQYF	TGTGCCAGTAGTTCCTACAGGGGTGCTGGGGAGACCCAGTACTTC
TRBV12-1	TRBJ1-1	once	14	NA	CASTGRSLNTEAFF	TGTGCCAGCACGGGTAGGTCTTTGAACACTGAAGCTTTCTTT
TRBV18	TRBJ2-1	once	13	NA	CASSPGFHNEQFF	TGTGCCAGCTCACCCGGGTTCCACAATGAGCAGTTCTTC
TRBV2	TRBJ2-2	NA	14	NA	CASKTDYNTGELFF	TGTGCCAGCAAAACAGATTATAACACCGGGGAGCTGTTTTTT
TRBV6-4	TRBJ2-2	NA	19	NA	CASSEFGYSEGLDTGELFF	TGTGCCAGCAGTGAATTCGGGTATTCGGAGGGGCTCGACACCGGGGAGCTGTTTTTT
TRBV5-1	TRBJ1-3	NA	15	NA	CASSLVGGSGNTIYF	TGCGCCAGCAGCTTGGTCGGTGGGTCTGGAAACACCATATATTTT
TRBV5-1	TRBJ1-2	NA	14	TRBD1	CASSAGQTRYGYTF	TGCGCCAGCAGCGCGGGACAGACCCGCTATGGCTACACCTTC
TRBV11-2	TRBJ2-3	NA	15	TRBD2	CASSVRGGRADTQYF	TGTGCCAGCAGCGTACGGGGCGGGAGAGCAGATACGCAGTATTTT
TRBV2	TRBJ1-4	NA	15	NA	CASRFIEIINEKLFF	TGTGCCAGCAGGTTTATAGAAATCATAAATGAAAAACTGTTTTTT
TRBV5-1	TRBJ2-2	NA	14	TRBD1	CASSLTQGAGELFF	TGCGCCAGCAGCTTGACTCAGGGGGCCGGGGAGCTGTTTTTT
TRBV5-1	TRBJ1-4	few	15	NA	CASSYAPALTEKLFF	TGCGCCAGCAGCTATGCCCCCGCATTGACCGAAAAACTGTTTTTT
TRBV4-2	TRBJ2-1	few	16	TRBD2	CASSQDDVGGYNEQFF	TGTGCCAGCAGCCAAGATGATGTCGGGGGGTACAATGAGCAGTTCTTC
TRBV5-5	TRBJ1-3	NA	15	NA	CASSFNQGSGNTIYF	TGTGCCAGCAGCTTCAACCAGGGTTCTGGAAACACCATATATTTT
TRBV5-5	TRBJ2-7	once	13	NA	CASSLSSGFEQYF	TGTGCCAGCAGCTTATCGAGCGGCTTCGAGCAGTACTTC
TRBV4-3	TRBJ1-2	NA	17	NA	CASSQDWTRVRDYGYTF	TGCGCCAGCAGCCAAGATTGGACCAGGGTAAGGGACTATGGCTACACCTTC
TRBV5-4	TRBJ2-2	NA	16	TRBD1	CASSLSTGGNTGELFF	TGTGCCAGCAGCTTATCGACAGGGGGGAACACCGGGGAGCTGTTTTTT
TRBV27	TRBJ2-1	NA	16	TRBD2	CASSPGTSGGWGEQFF	TGTGCCAGCAGTCCTGGGACTAGCGGGGGGTGGGGCGAGCAGTTCTTC
TRBV28	TRBJ2-7	NA	14	TRBD2	CASSAGGRVYEQYF	TGTGCCAGCAGTGCGGGGGGGAGGGTCTACGAGCAGTACTTC
TRBV9	TRBJ2-3	NA	15	TRBD2	CASKSGGGATDTQYF	TGTGCCAGTAAGAGCGGCGGGGGGGCCACAGATACGCAGTATTTT
TRBV23-1	TRBJ1-4	NA	15	NA	CASSLFQTNNEKLFF	TGCGCCAGCAGTCTGTTTCAGACTAATAATGAAAAACTGTTTTTT
TRBV29-1	TRBJ2-7	NA	14	TRBD2	CSAARGLAVYEQYF	TGCAGCGCTGCCCGGGGACTAGCGGTCTACGAGCAGTACTTC
TRBV7-6	TRBJ2-1	NA	17	TRBD1	CASSPRPGTGSYNEQFF	TGTGCCAGCAGCCCAAGACCCGGGACAGGTTCCTACAATGAGCAGTTCTTC